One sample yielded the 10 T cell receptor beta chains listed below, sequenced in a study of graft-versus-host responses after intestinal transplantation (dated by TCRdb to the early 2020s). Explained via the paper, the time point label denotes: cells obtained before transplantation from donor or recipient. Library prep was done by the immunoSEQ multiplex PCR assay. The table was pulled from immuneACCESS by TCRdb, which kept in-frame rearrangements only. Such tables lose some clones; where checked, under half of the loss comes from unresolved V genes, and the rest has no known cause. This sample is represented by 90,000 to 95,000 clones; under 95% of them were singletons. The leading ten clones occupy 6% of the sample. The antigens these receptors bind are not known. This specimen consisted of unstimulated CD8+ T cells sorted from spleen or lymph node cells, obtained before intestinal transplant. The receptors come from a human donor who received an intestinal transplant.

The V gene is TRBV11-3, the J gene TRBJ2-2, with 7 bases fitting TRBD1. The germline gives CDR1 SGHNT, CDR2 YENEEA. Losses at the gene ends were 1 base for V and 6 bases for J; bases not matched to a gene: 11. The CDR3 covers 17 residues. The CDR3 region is CASSLGIGTEAPGELFF. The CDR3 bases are TGTGCCAGCAGCTTAGGGATTGGGACAGAGGCCCCCGGGGAGCTGTTTTTT.

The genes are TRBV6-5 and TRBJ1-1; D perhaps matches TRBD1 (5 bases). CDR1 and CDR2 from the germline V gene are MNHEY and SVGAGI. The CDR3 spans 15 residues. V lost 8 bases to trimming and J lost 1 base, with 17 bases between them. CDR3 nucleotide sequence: TGTGCCAGCTCGGGACTAATTTCAGGGAACACTGAAGCTTTCTTT. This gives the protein CASSGLISGNTEAFF.

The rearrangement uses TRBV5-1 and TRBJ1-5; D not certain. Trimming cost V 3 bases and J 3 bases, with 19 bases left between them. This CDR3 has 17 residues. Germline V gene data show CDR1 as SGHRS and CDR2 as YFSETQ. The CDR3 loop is CASSYSRVTANNQPQHF. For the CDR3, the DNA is TGCGCCAGCAGCTATTCGCGGGTCACAGCTAACAATCAGCCCCAGCATTTT.

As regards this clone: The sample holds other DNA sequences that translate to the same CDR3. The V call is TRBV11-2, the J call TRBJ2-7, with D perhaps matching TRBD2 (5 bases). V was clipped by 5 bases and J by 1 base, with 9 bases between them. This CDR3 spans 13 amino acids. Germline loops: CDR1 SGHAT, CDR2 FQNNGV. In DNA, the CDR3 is TGTGCCAGCAGCCCATCGGGATCCTACGAGCAGTACTTC. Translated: CASSPSGSYEQYF. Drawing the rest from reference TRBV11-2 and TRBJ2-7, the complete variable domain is EAGVAQSPRYKIIEKRQSVAFWCNPISGHATLYWYQQILGQGPKLLIQFQNNGVVDDSQLPKDRFSAERLKGVDSTLKIQPAKLEDSAVYLCASSPSGSYEQYFGPGTRLTVT.

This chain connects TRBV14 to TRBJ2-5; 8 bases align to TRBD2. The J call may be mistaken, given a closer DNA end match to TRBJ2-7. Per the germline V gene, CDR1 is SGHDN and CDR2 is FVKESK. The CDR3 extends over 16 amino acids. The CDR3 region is CASSQVSASGYYEQYF. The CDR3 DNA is TGTGCCAGCAGCCAAGTCTCGGCTAGCGGGTACTACGAGCAGTACTTC.

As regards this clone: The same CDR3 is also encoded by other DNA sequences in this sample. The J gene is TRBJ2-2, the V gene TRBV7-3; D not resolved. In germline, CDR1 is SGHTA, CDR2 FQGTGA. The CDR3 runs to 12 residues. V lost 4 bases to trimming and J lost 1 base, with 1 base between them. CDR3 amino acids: CASSWNTGELFF. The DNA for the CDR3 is TGTGCCAGCAGCTGGAACACCGGGGAGCTGTTTTTT.

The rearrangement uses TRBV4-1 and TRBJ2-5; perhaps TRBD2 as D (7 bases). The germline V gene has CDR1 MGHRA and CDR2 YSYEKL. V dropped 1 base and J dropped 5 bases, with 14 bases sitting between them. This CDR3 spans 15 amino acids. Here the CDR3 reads CASSQGGGAGETQYF. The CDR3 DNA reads TGCGCCAGCAGCCAAGGTGGGGGGGCTGGGGAGACCCAGTACTTC.

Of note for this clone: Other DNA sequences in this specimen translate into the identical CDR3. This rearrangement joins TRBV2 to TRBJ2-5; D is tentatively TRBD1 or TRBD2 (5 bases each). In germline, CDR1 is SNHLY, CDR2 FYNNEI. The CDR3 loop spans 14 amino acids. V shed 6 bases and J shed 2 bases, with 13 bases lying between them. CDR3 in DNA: TGTGCCAGCAGAAAGGGACGGGGACAAGAGACCCAGTACTTC. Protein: CASRKGRGQETQYF. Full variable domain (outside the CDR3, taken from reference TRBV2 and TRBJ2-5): EPEVTQTPSHQVTQMGQEVILRCVPISNHLYFYWYRQILGQKVEFLVSFYNNEISEKSEIFDDQFSVERPDGSNFTLKIRSTKLEDSAMYFCASRKGRGQETQYFGPGTRLLVL.

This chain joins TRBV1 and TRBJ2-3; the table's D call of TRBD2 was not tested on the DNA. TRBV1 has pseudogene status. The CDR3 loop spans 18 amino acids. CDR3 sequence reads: CTSSHQKGGRRRTDTQYF. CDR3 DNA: TGCACCAGCAGCCACCAGAAGGGGGGGAGACGACGCACAGATACGCAGTATTTT.

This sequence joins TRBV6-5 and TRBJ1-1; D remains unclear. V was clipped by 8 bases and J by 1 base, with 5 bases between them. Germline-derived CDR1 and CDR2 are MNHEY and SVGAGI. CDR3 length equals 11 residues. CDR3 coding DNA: TGTGCCAGCGGGGAGAACACTGAAGCTTTCTTT. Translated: CASGENTEAFF.